The count of the clone carrying this TCR beta chain is one. The data were obtained in a study of blood T cell repertoires in COVID-19. This table comes from immunoSEQ multiplex PCR, and its TCRdb copy is limited to in-frame clones, with some not included. Of more than 300,000 clones detected, 85% to 90% appear once; the ten largest clones hold 10%. Participants spanned ages 18 to 89 years and resided in fewer than 30 US areas. This CDR3 spans 13 amino acids. Germline V gene lookup returns CDR1 SGHTA and CDR2 FQGNSA. V lost 1 base and J lost 9, with 12 bases in between. The sequence was obtained from a woman under 30 who had recovered from COVID-19. The J gene is TRBJ1-1, the V gene TRBV7-2; D gene ambiguous. Sequencing input: PBMCs or T cells enriched from blood (not recorded which). The CDR3 loop is CASSLGGSRQAFF. The CDR3 region has the DNA TGTGCCAGCAGCTTAGGAGGATCAAGACAAGCTTTCTTT. Complete variable domain (other parts from reference TRBV7-2 and TRBJ1-1): GAGVSQSPSNKVTEKGKDVELRCDPISGHTALYWYRQSLGQGLEFLIYFQGNSAPDKSGLPSDRFSAERTGGSVSTLTIQRTQQEDSAVYLCASSLGGSRQAFFGQGTRLTVV.